The 28 T cell receptor beta chains in this list originate from one sample, sequenced in a study of chemoradiotherapy in HPV16-positive cancers. Here immunoSEQ multiplex PCR was the method, and the copy in TCRdb shows in-frame clones only, minus some. This sample carries more than 35,000 clones, more than 75% of them seen once, and the ten largest clones take under 5.5%. This material consisted of blood, taken from a patient who underwent chemoradiotherapy. These receptors all stem from a human donor with HPV-associated anogenital cancer.

The V call is TRBV19, the J call TRBJ2-7; TRBD1 matches at 7 bases. Germline CDR1 reads LNHDA; CDR2 reads SQIVND (reference sequence). CDR3 size: 15 residues. V lost 5 bases, J lost 2 bases, and 9 bases stayed unmatched. CDR3 residues: CASSRKGQGAYEQYF. The CDR3 nucleotides read TGTGCCAGTAGTCGTAAGGGGCAGGGGGCCTACGAGCAGTACTTC.

V gene TRBV30 combines with J gene TRBJ2-7; 7 bases fit TRBD2. Germline V lookup: CDR1 GTSNPN, CDR2 SVGIG (reference sequence). CDR3 length equals 12 residues. Trimming removed 7 bases from V and 2 bases from J; junction bases left unmatched: 5. Here the CDR3 DNA reads TGTGCCTTGAAAGCGGGGACCTACGAGCAGTACTTC. The encoded protein is CALKAGTYEQYF.

The rearrangement joins TRBV6-1 to TRBJ2-7; D perhaps matches TRBD1 (5 bases). The ends were cut back, 1 base at V and 4 bases at J, with 11 bases in the middle. Looked up from germline, CDR1 is MNHNS and CDR2 is SASEGT. The CDR3 length is 14 residues. As DNA, the CDR3 is TGTGCCAGCAGTGAAGGGAAGGGGCGGTACGAGCAGTACTTC. Translated, it gives CASSEGKGRYEQYF.

The V and J genes are TRBV2 and TRBJ1-2; 9 nucleotides agree with TRBD1. Trimming at V came to 10 bases and at J to 1 base, leaving 10 bases not matched to a gene. The CDR3 is 15 residues long. Germline CDR1 and CDR2: SNHLY and FYNNEI. In DNA form, the CDR3 reads TGTGCCAAAATGGTGACAGGGGGGTTTAACTATGGCTACACCTTC. It specifies CAKMVTGGFNYGYTF.

This chain joins TRBV18 and TRBJ1-4, with a weak D call TRBD1 (6 bases). Trimming pared 5 bases from V and 0 bases from J, leaving 13 bases between. The V gene's germline CDR1 is KGHSH and CDR2 LQKENI. The CDR3 sequence is 16 residues long. The CDR3 DNA sequence: TGTGCCAGCTCATCACAGGGACTGGCAACTAATGAAAAACTGTTTTTT. It translates to CASSSQGLATNEKLFF.

The V gene is TRBV7-9, the J gene TRBJ1-1; unclear D gene. The CDR3 length is 11 residues. V lost 7 bases to trimming and J lost 5 bases, with 8 bases between them. From germline, CDR1 is SEHNR and CDR2 FQNEAQ (reference sequence). The CDR3 region is CASTGETEAFF. The CDR3 DNA sequence: TGTGCCAGCACCGGGGAGACTGAAGCTTTCTTT.

The chain has TRBV11-2 and TRBJ1-1; 7 bases align to TRBD1. J was trimmed by 0 bases and V by 5 bases; bases with no gene match: 9. The CDR3 has 16 residues. Germline CDR1 reads SGHAT; CDR2 reads FQNNGV. CDR3 DNA: TGTGCCAGCAGCACTCGAAGGGGGCGAATGAACACTGAAGCTTTCTTT. This gives the protein CASSTRRGRMNTEAFF.

The DNA for the CDR3 is TGTGCCAGCTCACCACGTGCCCCCTTAGCGGGGTTATACAATGAGCAGTTCTTC. Protein sequence: CASSPRAPLAGLYNEQFF. J is TRBJ2-1 and V is TRBV18; 8 bases fit TRBD2. The CDR3 runs to 18 residues. Germline V gene lookup returns CDR1 KGHSH and CDR2 LQKENI. The V segment lost 1 base and the J segment 4 bases; nucleotides outside the gene matches: 12.

This clone has more than one count but fewer than ten. This chain connects TRBV11-2 to TRBJ1-1; D is undetermined. CDR1 is SGHAT, CDR2 FQNNGV, per germline. V was shortened by 1 base and J by 2 bases, with 5 bases between the two germline ends. The CDR3 runs to 13 residues. CDR3 DNA: TGTGCCAGCAGCTTAGGGGCAAACACTGAAGCTTTCTTT. It codes for CASSLGANTEAFF.

For the CDR3, the DNA is TGCGCCAGCAGTGACGGGACAGGGTGGCAGCCCCAGCATTTT. It is translated as CASSDGTGWQPQHF. The chain recombines TRBV10-2 with TRBJ1-5, with TRBD1 matching over 9 bases. Germline V lookup: CDR1 WSHSY, CDR2 SAAADI. J gave up 7 bases and V 3 bases, and 4 bases lay outside the gene matches. CDR3 length: 14 residues.

The chain recombines TRBV5-6 with TRBJ2-5, with D perhaps assigned TRBD1 or TRBD2 (5 bases each). The V gene lost 3 bases and the J gene lost 1 base, with 7 bases spanning the gap. CDR1 and CDR2 from the germline V gene are SGHDT and YYEEEE. CDR3 length equals 13 residues. The CDR3: CASSWDVQETQYF. CDR3 in DNA: TGTGCCAGCAGCTGGGACGTCCAAGAGACCCAGTACTTC.

This chain connects TRBV27 to TRBJ1-6; a weak D match, TRBD1 (6 bases). The length of the CDR3 is 15 residues. V was clipped by 5 bases and J by 3 bases, with 11 bases between them. Germline CDR1 is MNHEY and CDR2 is SMNVEV (reference sequence). CDR3 bases: TGTGCCAGCAGTCCAGGGGAGGTCTATAATTCACCCCTCCACTTT. The encoded protein is CASSPGEVYNSPLHF.

This chain connects TRBV9 to TRBJ1-4; tentatively, D is TRBD1 (5 bases). Germline CDR1 and CDR2: SGDLS and YYNGEE. This CDR3 region has 14 residues. V dropped 0 bases and J dropped 8 bases, with 11 bases sitting between them. The CDR3 loop is CASSVDGASEKLFF. In nucleotides, the CDR3 is TGTGCCAGCAGCGTAGATGGGGCCTCGGAAAAACTGTTTTTT.

This clone was counted a few times. In the same sample, other DNA sequences code for this CDR3. This chain uses TRBV6-5 with TRBJ1-5; 8 bases match TRBD1. V dropped 2 bases and J dropped 6; count of bases not matched to a gene: 0. The CDR3 runs to 13 residues. CDR1 and CDR2 (germline): MNHEY, SVGAGI. CDR3 amino acids: CASSYTGGQPQHF. CDR3 coding DNA: TGTGCCAGCAGTTACACAGGGGGTCAGCCCCAGCATTTT.

The chain employs TRBV10-3 and TRBJ2-1, with D possibly TRBD2 on 6 matching bases. The CDR3 loop spans 11 amino acids. Germline V gene sequence: CDR1 ENHRY, CDR2 SYGVKD. Trimming removed 5 bases at V and 8 bases at J, with 7 bases between. Written as DNA, the CDR3 is TGTGCCATCAGTACGGGGGATGAGCAGTTCTTC. Translating it yields CAISTGDEQFF.

This clone has only one observation. The CDR3 nucleotides read TGTGCCAGCAGCTTACTTGGAGGACCTCTACTGGGGGGGGAGCTGTTTTTT. This gives the protein CASSLLGGPLLGGELFF. V is TRBV7-3 and J is TRBJ2-2, with a tentative D call TRBD2 (5 bases). Germline V gene sequence: CDR1 SGHTA, CDR2 FQGTGA. The length of the CDR3 is 17 residues. V shed 2 bases and J shed 8 bases, with 21 bases lying between them.

CDR3 DNA: TGTGCCAGTAGCACGTTCAGGGACAGTAGCAATCAGCCCCAGCATTTT. The encoded protein is CASSTFRDSSNQPQHF. The gene calls are TRBV19 and TRBJ1-5, with 7 bases that match TRBD1. V shed 6 bases and J 0 bases; nucleotides not matched to a gene: 8. The CDR3 sequence is 16 residues long. Germline lookup yields CDR1 LNHDA and CDR2 SQIVND (reference sequence).

This chain joins TRBV7-9 and TRBJ1-5; no definite D call. V lost 4 bases and J 0 bases, leaving 1 base between the germline ends. From germline, CDR1 is SEHNR and CDR2 FQNEAQ (reference sequence). The CDR3 length is 12 residues. Written as DNA, the CDR3 is TGTGCCAGCAGCTATAGCAATCAGCCCCAGCATTTT. It translates to CASSYSNQPQHF.

V is TRBV10-2 and J is TRBJ2-2; TRBD1 might be the D (5 bases). The CDR3 sequence is 14 residues long. Per germline, CDR1 WSHSY and CDR2 SAAADI. Trimming took off 4 bases at V and 5 bases at J, with 11 bases between the two ends. The DNA for the CDR3 is TGCGCCAGCAGTGCAGGGATGGGTACCGGGGAGCTGTTTTTT. Encoded protein: CASSAGMGTGELFF.

The chain uses TRBV10-3 and TRBJ2-5, with 9 bases matching TRBD2. The ends lost 4 bases at V and 5 bases at J; junction bases unmatched: 14. Looked up from germline, CDR1 is ENHRY and CDR2 is SYGVKD. The CDR3 runs to 17 residues. The CDR3 spells CAISGAVLAGRWETQYF. DNA of the CDR3: TGTGCCATCAGTGGAGCTGTCCTAGCGGGGCGGTGGGAGACCCAGTACTTC.

The V call is TRBV6-1, the J call TRBJ1-2, with D maybe TRBD1 (5 bases). In germline, CDR1 is MNHNS, CDR2 SASEGT. CDR3 size: 14 residues. Trimming left V 4 bases short and J 4 bases short, with 13 bases between. This CDR3 is CASSASYDSYGYTF. CDR3 nucleotides: TGTGCCAGCAGTGCTTCGTATGACAGCTATGGCTACACCTTC.

This chain joins TRBV19 and TRBJ1-4; a weak D match, TRBD1 (5 bases). CDR1 and CDR2 (germline): LNHDA, SQIVND (reference sequence). This CDR3 is 17 amino acids long. The V and J ends lost 3 bases and 0 bases respectively, with 14 bases between them. This CDR3 is CASSIHHGTATNEKLFF. Written as DNA, the CDR3 is TGTGCCAGTAGTATCCATCACGGGACGGCAACTAATGAAAAACTGTTTTTT.

This clone was observed once. The chain uses TRBV18 and TRBJ2-3; either TRBD1 or TRBD2 may fit D (5 bases each). The germline V and J ends were trimmed by 3 bases and 2 bases, with 9 bases remaining between them. The CDR3 consists of 14 residues. Germline assignment: CDR1 KGHSH and CDR2 LQKENI. The CDR3 here is CASSPEGPTDTQYF. The CDR3 nucleotides read TGTGCCAGCTCACCCGAGGGGCCCACAGATACGCAGTATTTT. Full variable domain (rest looked up from reference TRBV18 and TRBJ2-3): NAGVMQNPRHLVRRRGQEARLRCSPMKGHSHVYWYRQLPEEGLKFMVYLQKENIIDESGMPKERFSAEFPKEGPSILRIQQVVRGDSAAYFCASSPEGPTDTQYFGPGTRLTVL.

This clone was seen only once. The chain carries TRBV5-1 and TRBJ2-2; 9 bases map to TRBD2. There are 15 residues in the CDR3. After removal of 7 bases from V and 0 bases from J, the junction contained 4 bases not matched to a gene. Germline loops: CDR1 SGHRS, CDR2 YFSETQ. Written as DNA, the CDR3 is TGCGCCAGCTTAGCGGGGGCCGCGAACACCGGGGAGCTGTTTTTT. This gives the protein CASLAGAANTGELFF.

CDR3 bases: TGTGCCAGCTCACCAAACGGCCTTAGCGGCGAGCAGTACTTC. This sequence encodes CASSPNGLSGEQYF. The chain joins TRBV18 to TRBJ2-7; TRBD2 might be the D (6 bases). From germline, CDR1 is KGHSH and CDR2 LQKENI. This CDR3 is built from 14 residues. V was cut by 2 bases and J by 6 bases, with 14 bases left in between.

The sample holds a few counts of this clone. Other DNA sequences in the same sample also yield this CDR3. The rearrangement joins TRBV27 to TRBJ1-6; TRBD1 agrees at 9 bases. Germline values: CDR1 MNHEY, CDR2 SMNVEV (reference sequence). V lost 6 bases, J lost 7 bases, and 7 bases stayed unmatched. The CDR3 has 15 amino acids. This CDR3 reads CASSLGGTGNSPLHF. CDR3 DNA sequence: TGTGCCAGCAGCCTTGGAGGGACAGGGAATTCACCCCTCCACTTT.

V and J are TRBV7-2 and TRBJ2-1, with a possible D match to TRBD1 (6 bases). Germline-derived CDR1 and CDR2 are SGHTA and FQGNSA. V dropped 6 bases and J dropped 10 bases, with 19 bases sitting between them. The CDR3 extends over 14 amino acids. CDR3 DNA sequence: TGTGCCAGCAGTCGAACACAGGGTCCCCAAGAGCAGTTCTTC. It specifies CASSRTQGPQEQFF. The full variable domain, rest sourced from reference TRBV7-2 and TRBJ2-1, is GAGVSQSPSNKVTEKGKDVELRCDPISGHTALYWYRQSLGQGLEFLIYFQGNSAPDKSGLPSDRFSAERTGGSVSTLTIQRTQQEDSAVYLCASSRTQGPQEQFFGPGTRLTVL.

This chain connects TRBV2 to TRBJ2-2; 8 nucleotides match TRBD2. Unmatched junction bases numbered 10, after V lost 4 bases and J lost 0 bases. Germline V gene lookup returns CDR1 SNHLY and CDR2 FYNNEI. This CDR3 is 18 amino acids long. The CDR3, as DNA: TGTGCCAGCAGTGCAAGGGCGGGGGGCTACGCGAACACCGGGGAGCTGTTTTTT. Translated, it gives CASSARAGGYANTGELFF.